Below are 3 T cell receptor beta chains sequenced from a single sample in a study of control samples from healthy donors and cancer patients. Profiling relied on immunoSEQ multiplex PCR, and the TCRdb table lists in-frame clones only, not all of them. This sample has under 150,000 clones, with 80% to 90% found just once. Sequenced input: blood. These receptors came from a man aged 35 to 55 in good health.

This chain uses TRBV7-8 with TRBJ2-7; 9 bases map to TRBD2. V gave up 5 bases and J gave up 3 bases; unmatched junction bases: 5. This CDR3 is built from 14 residues. Germline V CDR1 and CDR2: SGHVS, FQNEAQ. CDR3 residues: CASSLSGGIYEQYF. CDR3 in DNA: TGTGCCAGCAGCCTTAGCGGGGGTATCTACGAGCAGTACTTC.

This clone was seen just once. The chain employs TRBV4-1 and TRBJ1-2, with 9 bases lining up with TRBD1. With V trimmed by 3 bases and J by 4 bases, 6 bases remained unmatched. Germline assignment: CDR1 MGHRA and CDR2 YSYEKL. This CDR3 region has 15 residues. The CDR3 loop is CASSQGEGQGYGYTF. CDR3 bases: TGCGCCAGCAGCCAGGGGGAGGGACAGGGCTATGGCTACACCTTC.

The chain combines TRBV4-3 with TRBJ2-7; D is perhaps TRBD1 or TRBD2 (5 bases each). From germline, CDR1 is LGHNA and CDR2 YSLEER. The CDR3 is 16 residues long. The V end was cut by 0 bases, the J end by 2 bases, with 14 bases between. The CDR3 nucleotides are TGCGCCAGCAGCCAAGATCTGGGGGTACAGGCCTACGAGCAGTACTTC. Amino acids: CASSQDLGVQAYEQYF.